The 26 T cell receptor beta chains given below trace back to one sample, sequenced in a study of T cell changes during pregnancy in multiple sclerosis. Assay: immunoSEQ multiplex PCR; the TCRdb copy retains only in-frame clones and omits some. The sample lists 55,000 to 65,000 clones; about 93% were seen once. The sequences come from CD8+ T cells from peripheral blood mononuclear cells, collected in the third trimester of pregnancy. These receptors were obtained from a female donor with multiple sclerosis, enrolled in a pregnancy study.

This rearrangement joins TRBV5-1 to TRBJ2-5; a possible D gene is TRBD2 (5 bases). This CDR3 comprises 12 residues. Germline V gene data show CDR1 as SGHRS and CDR2 as YFSETQ. The V gene lost 4 bases and the J gene lost 7 bases, with 11 bases spanning the gap. CDR3 bases: TGCGCCAGCAGCGATACCCGGGGGACCCAGTACTTC. This translates into CASSDTRGTQYF.

J is TRBJ2-7 and V is TRBV7-2; the match to TRBD2 covers 7 bases. Germline V gives CDR1 SGHTA, CDR2 FQGNSA. The CDR3 contains 14 residues. J gave up 6 bases and V 2 bases, and 7 bases lay outside the gene matches. The CDR3 is CASSLQREGREQYF. The CDR3 bases are TGTGCCAGCAGCTTACAGCGGGAAGGGCGCGAGCAGTACTTC.

The chain uses TRBV12-2 and TRBJ1-5; the table's D call, TRBD1, has no DNA check behind it. TRBV12-2 is reported as a pseudogene. The CDR3 is 16 amino acids. CDR3 sequence: CASRPIGQGRVQPQHF. The CDR3, as DNA: TGTGCAAGTCGCCCCATAGGACAGGGAAGGGTTCAGCCCCAGCATTTT.

This clone was recorded only once. V gene TRBV29-1 combines with J gene TRBJ2-1, with TRBD2 identical over 7 bases. V was pared by 4 bases and J by 1 base, with 4 bases of the junction left unmatched. Germline CDR1 is SQVTM and CDR2 is ANQGSEA. CDR3 length: 14 amino acids. In DNA, the CDR3 is TGCAGCGTTGTGTGGCGGGAGTCCTACAATGAGCAGTTCTTC. Its translation: CSVVWRESYNEQFF.

On this clone itself: This specimen includes other DNA sequences encoding the same CDR3. V gene TRBV28 combines with J gene TRBJ1-5; TRBD1 aligns across 8 bases. The CDR3 is 14 amino acids. Germline CDR1 and CDR2: MDHEN and SYDVKM. After removal of 5 bases from V and 3 bases from J, the junction contained 3 bases not matched to a gene. Here the CDR3 reads CASSLGQVNQPQHF. The CDR3 DNA reads TGTGCCAGCAGTCTGGGACAGGTCAATCAGCCCCAGCATTTT.

The chain recombines TRBV27 with TRBJ1-4; 7 bases map to TRBD1. V shed 4 bases and J 5 bases; nucleotides not matched to a gene: 4. This CDR3 comprises 14 residues. The germline V gene encodes CDR1 MNHEY and CDR2 SMNVEV (reference sequence). CDR3 bases: TGTGCCAGCAGTTCCAGGGGGGACAATGAAAAACTGTTTTTT. Protein sequence: CASSSRGDNEKLFF.

The chain joins TRBV30 to TRBJ1-2; D gene ambiguous. Germline V gives CDR1 GTSNPN, CDR2 SVGIG (reference sequence). The V end was cut by 3 bases, the J end by 3 bases, with 8 bases between. This CDR3 contains 12 residues. The CDR3 sequence: CAWSAGHYGYTF. As DNA, the CDR3 is TGTGCCTGGAGCGCAGGCCACTATGGCTACACCTTC. Complete variable domain (other parts from reference TRBV30 and TRBJ1-2): SQTIHQWPATLVQPVGSPLSLECTVEGTSNPNLYWYRQAAGRGLQLLFYSVGIGQISSEVPQNLSASRPQDRQFILSSKKLLLSDSGFYLCAWSAGHYGYTFGSGTRLTVV.

The CDR3 reads CASSLSPGGHRLTGGGTEAFF. The CDR3 nucleotides read TGTGCCAGCAGTTTATCGCCGGGCGGGCATCGCCTAACAGGGGGCGGCACTGAAGCTTTCTTT. This chain joins TRBV28 and TRBJ1-1; 9 bases map to TRBD1. CDR3 size: 21 residues. V was pared by 1 base and J by 4 bases, with 22 bases of the junction left unmatched. Germline CDR1 is MDHEN and CDR2 is SYDVKM.

The CDR3 DNA sequence: TGTGCCAGCAGCTTAGCGTTAATCTCCTACGAGCAGTACTTC. This gives the protein CASSLALISYEQYF. The chain has TRBV7-2 and TRBJ2-7, with D unresolved. The CDR3 has 14 residues. V was clipped by 0 bases and J by 0 bases, with 6 bases between them. Germline CDR1 is SGHTA and CDR2 is FQGNSA.

This chain uses TRBV29-1 with TRBJ2-3; D may be TRBD1 (6 bases). The CDR3 sequence is 16 residues long. V lost 3 bases and J 6 bases, leaving 22 bases between the germline ends. The germline V gene has CDR1 SQVTM and CDR2 ANQGSEA. As DNA, the CDR3 is TGCAGCGTTGATGGGCAGGGGTCCGATCTGTGGGATACGCAGTATTTT. Its protein product is CSVDGQGSDLWDTQYF.

The genes are TRBV4-2 and TRBJ2-2; D gene unclear. From germline, CDR1 is LGHNA and CDR2 YNFKEQ. Trimming took off 1 base at V and 1 base at J, with 7 bases between the two ends. The CDR3 runs to 15 residues. The CDR3, as DNA: TGTGCCAGCAGCCAAGCACCGGGGAACACCGGGGAGCTGTTTTTT. This gives the protein CASSQAPGNTGELFF.

The chain joins TRBV7-2 to TRBJ2-7; TRBD1 is a possible D gene (5 bases). The CDR3 contains 14 residues. With 0 bases removed from V and 3 bases from J, the gap between germline ends came to 9 bases. Germline CDR1 SGHTA, CDR2 FQGNSA. CDR3 in amino acids: CASSLAKDNYEQYF. The DNA of the CDR3 is TGTGCCAGCAGCTTAGCCAAGGACAACTACGAGCAGTACTTC.

V is TRBV5-5 and J is TRBJ1-1, with D unclear. Trimming removed 2 bases at V and 1 base at J, with 6 bases between. The CDR3 totals 13 residues. Germline loops: CDR1 SGHKS, CDR2 YYEKEE (reference sequence). CDR3 amino acids: CASSFTPNTEAFF. For the CDR3, the DNA is TGTGCCAGCAGCTTTACACCGAACACTGAAGCTTTCTTT.

In this sample, this clone turned up once. The rearrangement joins TRBV5-5 to TRBJ1-5; 10 bases agree with TRBD1. V shed 3 bases and J 2 bases; nucleotides not matched to a gene: 8. Per germline, CDR1 SGHKS and CDR2 YYEKEE (reference sequence). This CDR3 has 17 amino acids. The CDR3 sequence: CASSSSRDRGGNQPQHF. CDR3 DNA sequence: TGTGCCAGCAGCTCTTCCCGGGACAGGGGCGGCAATCAGCCCCAGCATTTT.

The chain couples TRBV16 to TRBJ2-5; a possible D gene is TRBD1 (7 bases). The length of the CDR3 is 16 residues. The germline V gene has CDR1 KGHSY and CDR2 FQNENV. V lost 0 bases to trimming and J lost 2 bases, with 13 bases between them. Written as DNA, the CDR3 is TGTGCCAGCAGCCAATCGCGGGGACAGCCACAAGAGACCCAGTACTTC. Protein product: CASSQSRGQPQETQYF.

This clone came up once. This chain connects TRBV19 to TRBJ2-3; 7 nucleotides match TRBD1. There are 16 residues in the CDR3. Trimming cost V 3 bases and J 2 bases; bases outside gene matches: 8. CDR1 is LNHDA and CDR2 is SQIVND in the germline V gene (reference sequence). The CDR3: CASSIPTGVDTDTQYF. The CDR3 DNA sequence: TGTGCCAGTAGTATCCCTACAGGGGTTGACACAGATACGCAGTATTTT.

The rearrangement uses TRBV11-2 and TRBJ2-7, with D unclear. Trimming left V 6 bases short and J 9 bases short, with 18 bases between. CDR1 and CDR2 (germline): SGHAT, FQNNGV. The CDR3 is 13 amino acids. CDR3 bases: TGTGCCAGCAGAATTATGGGTTTAGCCGCGCAGTACTTC. This sequence encodes CASRIMGLAAQYF.

The chain recombines TRBV5-6 with TRBJ2-7, with 11 bases lining up with TRBD2. The CDR3 is made up of 19 amino acids. Unmatched junction bases numbered 18, after V lost 4 bases and J lost 3 bases. Germline loops: CDR1 SGHDT, CDR2 YYEEEE. Written as DNA, the CDR3 is TGTGCCAGCAGCATAGCCGACAGGGGGACTAGCGGACACTTCTACGAGCAGTACTTC. Translation: CASSIADRGTSGHFYEQYF.

J is TRBJ2-7 and V is TRBV4-1; TRBD1 agrees at 10 bases. Germline V lookup: CDR1 MGHRA, CDR2 YSYEKL. The junction had 6 bases not matched to a gene; V was cut back by 0 bases and J by 4 bases. The CDR3 covers 16 residues. CDR3 protein: CASSQDRGQGYYEQYF. The CDR3 region has the DNA TGCGCCAGCAGCCAAGATAGGGGACAGGGGTATTACGAGCAGTACTTC.

The V and J genes are TRBV4-2 and TRBJ2-7; the D is unclear. Germline values: CDR1 LGHNA, CDR2 YNFKEQ. The V gene lost 4 bases and the J gene lost 1 base, with 14 bases spanning the gap. The CDR3 sequence is 15 residues long. The CDR3, as DNA: TGTGCCAGCAGCCCCTCACGAATCGGTTCCTACGAGCAGTACTTC. Protein: CASSPSRIGSYEQYF.

The chain carries TRBV7-8 and TRBJ2-4; TRBD2 agrees at 12 bases. CDR3 length: 19 amino acids. J lost 3 bases, V lost 3 bases, and 12 bases had no gene match. In germline, CDR1 is SGHVS, CDR2 FQNEAQ. DNA of the CDR3: TGTGCCAGCAGCTTTAATCAGTTGACTAGCGGGAGAGGCAAAAACATTCAGTACTTC. It translates to CASSFNQLTSGRGKNIQYF. The full variable domain, its missing parts supplied by reference TRBV7-8 and TRBJ2-4, is GAGVSQSPRYKVAKRGQDVALRCDPISGHVSLFWYQQALGQGPEFLTYFQNEAQLDKSGLPSDRFFAERPEGSVSTLKIQRTQQEDSAVYLCASSFNQLTSGRGKNIQYFGAGTRLSVL.

This clone was seen just once. This sequence joins TRBV28 and TRBJ2-3; possible D gene TRBD1, 6 bases. Germline CDR1 and CDR2: MDHEN and SYDVKM. The CDR3 length is 13 residues. Trimming removed 3 bases at V and 5 bases at J, with 9 bases between. The CDR3 region has the DNA TGTGCCAGCAGTTTGTTACAGGGAGATACGCAGTATTTT. Translating it yields CASSLLQGDTQYF.

The chain recombines TRBV5-1 with TRBJ1-3; TRBD1 agrees at 8 bases. With V trimmed by 5 bases and J by 1 base, 5 bases remained unmatched. Germline CDR1 is SGHRS and CDR2 is YFSETQ. The CDR3 runs to 15 residues. The chain's CDR3 is CASSNRQGSGNTIYF. The CDR3 DNA reads as TGCGCCAGCAGTAACCGACAGGGGTCTGGAAACACCATATATTTT.

This clone is medium-sized within its sample. The chain is built from TRBV27 and TRBJ2-5, with D possibly matching TRBD2 (7 bases). CDR3 length equals 16 residues. Germline CDR1 is MNHEY and CDR2 is SMNVEV (reference sequence). V was cut by 5 bases and J by 4 bases, with 20 bases left in between. For the CDR3, the DNA is TGTGCCAGCAGTGGGGGCGGGGGCGGGAGCACAGAGACCCAGTACTTC. Its translation is CASSGGGGGSTETQYF.

This clone was picked up one time. V usage is TRBV28 and J usage is TRBJ2-1, with D perhaps TRBD1 (6 bases). The CDR3 runs to 11 residues. The germline V gene encodes CDR1 MDHEN and CDR2 SYDVKM. Trimming stripped 4 bases from V and 10 bases from J, with 8 bases between. CDR3 protein: CASSSGEEQFF. DNA for the CDR3: TGTGCCAGCAGTTCAGGGGAGGAGCAGTTCTTC.

This clone was counted a single time. V and J are TRBV7-9 and TRBJ1-2; D remains unclear. Germline CDR1 and CDR2: SEHNR and FQNEAQ (reference sequence). CDR3 length: 14 residues. V shed 1 base and J shed 4 bases, with 10 bases lying between them. CDR3 loop: CASSLEAVGYGYTF. CDR3 bases: TGTGCCAGCAGCTTAGAGGCGGTGGGCTATGGCTACACCTTC.